The 27 T cell receptor beta chains presented below share a single source sample, sequenced in a study of T-cell memory formation after mild COVID-19 (dated by TCRdb to the early 2020s). Libraries came from 5' RACE. Reads for this sample came from an Illumina NovaSeq 6000. The raw public reads went through TCRdb reprocessing: fastp at Q25, MiXCR clone calling, in-frame beta chains kept. Every entry covers one CDR3 protein and lists the most common genes and DNA from its rows. For this sample there are 410,000 or so distinct CDR3 sequences; around a quarter appear just once. Together, the top ten hold roughly 13% of the sample. Input material: PBMCs or a T cell subset sorted from them (not recorded which). Every receptor here comes from an adult woman who had mild COVID-19 (a few samples of this study predate the infection). The sample titles of this study are shuffled in the database, so cell type and time point are left out; the donor was told from shared clones.

V usage is TRBV4-1 and J usage is TRBJ2-2; D is possibly TRBD1 or TRBD2 (5 bases each). V was trimmed by 0 bases and J by 1 base, leaving 21 bases between them. CDR3 length: 20 amino acids. Germline V gene lookup returns CDR1 MGHRA and CDR2 YSYEKL. This chain's CDR3 is CASSQDRGFISGQNTGELFF. CDR3 coding DNA: TGCGCCAGCAGCCAAGATCGGGGCTTTATTAGTGGGCAGAACACCGGGGAGCTGTTTTTT.

V usage is TRBV7-2 and J usage is TRBJ2-1; D uncertain. V was pared by 1 base and J by 6 bases, with 13 bases between. This CDR3 is 15 amino acids long. In germline, CDR1 is SGHTA, CDR2 FQGNSA. CDR3 DNA sequence: TGTGCCAGCAGCTTAGAGGGCCTAGTGGGCAATGAGCAGTTCTTC. Amino acid sequence: CASSLEGLVGNEQFF.

This sequence joins TRBV12-3 or TRBV12-4 and TRBJ2-7; 10 bases agree with TRBD2. V shed 2 bases, J shed 1 base, and the junction held 8 bases outside the gene matches. This CDR3 spans 17 amino acids. The CDR3 spells CASSLSLGTSVSYEQYF. CDR3 DNA sequence: TGTGCCAGCAGTTTATCCCTAGGGACTAGCGTTTCCTACGAGCAGTACTTC.

The chain joins TRBV7-2 to TRBJ1-5; D is possibly TRBD1 (6 bases). V gave up 1 base and J gave up 3 bases, with 10 bases separating them. Germline lookup yields CDR1 SGHTA and CDR2 FQGNSA. The CDR3 extends over 15 amino acids. The DNA of the CDR3 is TGTGCCAGCAGCTTAGAGGGGGTGGCCAATCAGCCCCAGCATTTT. Encoded protein: CASSLEGVANQPQHF.

This clonotype has a handful of counts. The CDR3: CASSIGIGSNYEQYF. The CDR3, as DNA: TGTGCCAGCAGTATTGGTATCGGATCAAATTACGAGCAGTACTTC. The chain links TRBV7-2 to TRBJ2-7; D gene uncertain. CDR3 size: 15 residues. The V and J ends lost 6 bases and 4 bases respectively, with 19 bases between them. Germline V gene sequence: CDR1 SGHTA, CDR2 FQGNSA.

The V call is TRBV16, the J call TRBJ2-2; D gene uncertain. Trimming took 8 bases from V and 1 from J, leaving 5 bases between them. Germline CDR1 is KGHSY and CDR2 is FQNENV. The CDR3 runs 12 residues. The CDR3 sequence is CASLGNTGELFF. For the CDR3, the DNA is TGTGCCAGCTTGGGGAACACCGGGGAGCTGTTTTTT.

This clonotype was detected only a few times. CDR3 sequence: CASSPPPMHNEQFF. CDR3 nucleotides: TGTGCCAGCTCACCACCGCCAATGCACAATGAGCAGTTCTTC. V and J are TRBV18 and TRBJ2-1; D is uncertain. The V end was cut by 0 bases, the J end by 5 bases, with 8 bases between. Per the germline V gene, CDR1 is KGHSH and CDR2 is LQKENI. The CDR3 consists of 14 residues. Full variable domain (remainder filled in from reference TRBV18 and TRBJ2-1): NAGVMQNPRHLVRRRGQEARLRCSPMKGHSHVYWYRQLPEEGLKFMVYLQKENIIDESGMPKERFSAEFPKEGPSILRIQQVVRGDSAAYFCASSPPPMHNEQFFGPGTRLTVL.

V usage is TRBV5-5 and J usage is TRBJ2-3; 8 positions agree with TRBD2. CDR1 and CDR2 (germline): SGHKS, YYEKEE (reference sequence). The V and J ends lost 4 bases and 2 bases, in that order; junction bases with no gene match: 6. The CDR3 loop spans 15 amino acids. The CDR3 loop reads CASSVSGGATDTQYF. The CDR3 region has the DNA TGTGCCAGCAGCGTATCGGGGGGGGCCACAGATACGCAGTATTTT. Full variable domain (outside the CDR3, taken from reference TRBV5-5 and TRBJ2-3): DAGVTQSPTHLIKTRGQQVTLRCSPISGHKSVSWYQQVLGQGPQFIFQYYEKEERGRGNFPDRFSARQFPNYSSELNVNALLLGDSALYLCASSVSGGATDTQYFGPGTRLTVL.

This clonotype has more than one count but fewer than ten. The rearrangement links TRBV6-5 to TRBJ1-1, with TRBD1 as a possible D gene (6 bases). The V end was cut by 4 bases, the J end by 9 bases, with 9 bases between. From germline, CDR1 is MNHEY and CDR2 SVGAGI. The CDR3 has 11 amino acids. In nucleotides, the CDR3 is TGTGCCAGCAGTTCCGACAGGCAAGCTTTCTTT. It specifies CASSSDRQAFF.

The chain links TRBV11-2 to TRBJ1-2, with D tentatively TRBD1 (5 bases). V lost 3 bases to trimming and J lost 8 bases, with 19 bases between them. Germline lookup yields CDR1 SGHAT and CDR2 FQNNGV. The CDR3 totals 15 residues. This CDR3 is CASSFLSGTGYGYTF. The CDR3 DNA sequence: TGTGCCAGCAGCTTCCTATCCGGGACGGGATACGGCTACACCTTC.

This clonotype has more than one count but fewer than ten. CDR3 DNA: TGCGCCAGCAGCTTGAAACTAGATGAGCAGTTCTTC. This encodes CASSLKLDEQFF. The gene calls are TRBV5-1 and TRBJ2-1; TRBD2 is a possible D gene (5 bases). Trimming left V 1 base short and J 8 bases short, with 7 bases between. Germline values: CDR1 SGHRS, CDR2 YFSETQ. There are 12 residues in the CDR3.

A few counts support this clonotype. The chain uses TRBV27 and TRBJ2-7, with a tentative D call TRBD1 (5 bases). This CDR3 is 14 amino acids long. Germline V gives CDR1 MNHEY, CDR2 SMNVEV (reference sequence). Trimming took 2 bases from V and 2 from J, leaving 10 bases between them. This chain's CDR3 is CASSLGRATYEQYF. The CDR3 DNA reads as TGTGCCAGCAGTTTAGGCAGGGCGACCTACGAGCAGTACTTC.

About this clonotype: Its ends do not fully match the called genes, so a read error is possible. The V call is TRBV12-3 or TRBV12-4, the J call TRBJ2-7; weak D call: TRBD1 (5 bases). The CDR3 is 14 residues long. In DNA, the CDR3 is TGTGCAAGCAGTTTATACGGACACCCCTACGAGCAGTACTTC. Its translation: CASSLYGHPYEQYF.

This chain joins TRBV10-3 and TRBJ2-7; 7 bases are shared with TRBD1. After removal of 5 bases from V and 4 bases from J, the junction contained 2 bases not matched to a gene. This CDR3 comprises 12 residues. CDR1 and CDR2 from the germline V gene are ENHRY and SYGVKD. The CDR3 coding sequence is TGTGCCATCAGTAAGACAGGGTACGAGCAGTACTTC. Translating gives CAISKTGYEQYF.

CDR3 coding DNA: TGTGCCAGCTCACCCCCGGAGGGGGGTTCGGAGACCCAGTACTTC. It is translated as CASSPPEGGSETQYF. The chain is built from TRBV18 and TRBJ2-5; the D call may be TRBD1 or TRBD2 (6 bases each). This CDR3 comprises 15 residues. CDR1 and CDR2 from the germline V gene are KGHSH and LQKENI. Trimming stripped 3 bases from V and 5 bases from J, with 16 bases between.

This clonotype turned up a few times. The CDR3 nucleotides are TGCGCCAGCAGCCAAGATGGGGGGCTTGGGGCCAACGTCCTGACTTTC. This codes for CASSQDGGLGANVLTF. The gene calls are TRBV4-1 and TRBJ2-6; D assignment may be TRBD1 or TRBD2 (6 bases each). This CDR3 region has 16 residues. The V gene's germline CDR1 is MGHRA and CDR2 YSYEKL. Between the trimmed V and J ends, which lost 0 bases and 3 bases, there was a span of 9 bases.

A few counts support this clonotype. The chain has TRBV7-9 and TRBJ1-3, with D perhaps TRBD1 (6 bases). The V gene's germline CDR1 is SEHNR and CDR2 FQNEAQ (reference sequence). The CDR3 covers 14 residues. Between the trimmed V and J ends, which lost 4 bases and 2 bases, there was a span of 9 bases. CDR3 sequence reads: CASSSGAAGNTIYF. The DNA for the CDR3 is TGTGCCAGCAGCTCAGGGGCGGCTGGAAACACCATATATTTT.

The rearrangement joins TRBV24-1 to TRBJ1-1, with TRBD1 as a possible D gene (5 bases). Germline CDR1 reads KGHDR; CDR2 reads SFDVKD. The ends were cut back, 10 bases at V and 3 bases at J, with 11 bases in the middle. The CDR3 is 12 amino acids. CDR3 in DNA: TGTGCCACTTCGTGGGGGGACACTGAAGCTTTCTTT. It encodes CATSWGDTEAFF.

The V gene is TRBV4-3, the J gene TRBJ2-5, with TRBD2 identical over 7 bases. The germline V gene encodes CDR1 LGHNA and CDR2 YSLEER. This CDR3 region has 16 residues. The junction had 10 bases not matched to a gene; V was cut back by 2 bases and J by 4 bases. In DNA, the CDR3 is TGCGCCAGCAGCCAACGCGCGGGAGAGTCTTCAGAGACCCAGTACTTC. Translation: CASSQRAGESSETQYF.

V gene TRBV18 combines with J gene TRBJ1-4; no clear D gene. V lost 0 bases and J 3 bases, leaving 8 bases between the germline ends. The germline gives CDR1 KGHSH, CDR2 LQKENI. The CDR3 has 15 amino acids. The CDR3 reads CASSPPSEANEKLFF. The CDR3 DNA is TGTGCCAGCTCACCACCCTCGGAAGCTAATGAAAAACTGTTTTTT.

The chain is built from TRBV19 and TRBJ1-5; D might be TRBD1 (6 bases). Looked up from germline, CDR1 is LNHDA and CDR2 is SQIVND (reference sequence). Trimming shortened V by 4 bases and J by 8 bases, and 15 bases separated the two germline ends. CDR3 length: 14 residues. CDR3: CASSKGRGLEPQHF. In DNA, the CDR3 is TGTGCCAGTAGTAAGGGTCGGGGGCTGGAGCCCCAGCATTTT.

This clonotype turned up a few times. The chain links TRBV30 to TRBJ1-5; the D is unclear. Between the trimmed V and J ends, which lost 4 bases and 4 bases, there was a span of 11 bases. There are 13 residues in the CDR3. Germline V gene data show CDR1 as GTSNPN and CDR2 as SVGIG (reference sequence). The chain's CDR3 is CAWTATGNQPQHF. CDR3 in DNA: TGTGCCTGGACCGCGACTGGGAATCAGCCCCAGCATTTT.

V usage is TRBV20-1 and J usage is TRBJ2-1; a weak D match, TRBD1 (6 bases). The CDR3 is 13 residues long. From germline, CDR1 is DFQATT and CDR2 SNEGSKA (reference sequence). The V end lost 2 bases, the J end lost 7 bases, and 12 bases lay between the germline ends. In nucleotides, the CDR3 is TGCAGTGCTAGAAAGACAGGTCGGAATGAGCAGTTCTTC. This sequence encodes CSARKTGRNEQFF.

The chain combines TRBV18 with TRBJ1-4; 7 nucleotides align to TRBD1. The ends lost 2 bases at V and 7 bases at J; junction bases unmatched: 4. Germline V lookup: CDR1 KGHSH, CDR2 LQKENI. This CDR3 comprises 14 residues. The CDR3 coding sequence is TGTGCCAGCTCACCAAGACAGGGTAGTGAAAAACTGTTTTTT. As protein: CASSPRQGSEKLFF.

The J gene is TRBJ2-6, the V gene TRBV7-6; weak D call: TRBD1 (7 bases). The CDR3 contains 17 residues. Trimming removed 5 bases at V and 2 bases at J, with 16 bases between. In germline, CDR1 is SGHVS, CDR2 FNYEAQ. The CDR3 protein is CASSLVGGGAGANVLTF. The CDR3 nucleotides read TGTGCCAGCAGCCTGGTTGGAGGGGGCGCTGGGGCCAACGTCCTGACTTTC. Full variable domain (outside the CDR3, taken from reference TRBV7-6 and TRBJ2-6): GAGVSQSPRYKVTKRGQDVALRCDPISGHVSLYWYRQALGQGPEFLTYFNYEAQQDKSGLPNDRFSAERPEGSISTLTIQRTEQRDSAMYRCASSLVGGGAGANVLTFGAGSRLTVL.

This clonotype turned up a few times. The chain carries TRBV6-5 and TRBJ1-6, with TRBD1 as a possible D gene (6 bases). The germline V gene has CDR1 MNHEY and CDR2 SVGAGI. V was shortened by 0 bases and J by 7 bases, with 13 bases between the two germline ends. CDR3 length: 16 residues. CDR3 protein: CASSYSNRVGNSPLHF. DNA for the CDR3: TGTGCCAGCAGTTACTCGAACAGGGTCGGAAATTCACCCCTCCACTTT.

This clonotype has a handful of counts. The chain uses TRBV6-1 and TRBJ2-7, with TRBD2 as a possible D gene (5 bases). CDR3 length: 18 amino acids. V dropped 7 bases and J dropped 4 bases, with 29 bases sitting between them. Germline CDR1 and CDR2: MNHNS and SASEGT. Written as DNA, the CDR3 is TGTGCCAGCAAGCGTACTACCTCTAACCGACCGGAGGCTTACGAGCAGTACTTC. This sequence encodes CASKRTTSNRPEAYEQYF.